Listed below are T cell receptor beta chains from one sample, sequenced in a study of CD49a tissue-resident CD8 T cells in human skin. Clones were read by immunoSEQ multiplex PCR, and TCRdb kept only the in-frame ones, dropping some. The sample lists hundreds of clones, about three fifths occurring once. Sequencing was carried out using CD103- CD8+ T cells sorted from skin dermis. The source of these receptors is a human donor in good health. Each CDR3 is given with its conserved first and last residue. Fields, in order: D gene, clone size, J gene, V gene, CDR3 protein, CDR3 DNA. The D gene is left open where the match is weak. The listing skips clone size in some rows; elsewhere it reads once, few, many or a size class.

TRBD2 NA TRBJ2-1 TRBV13 CASSLGAGVREQFF TGTGCCAGCAGCTTGGGAGCGGGGGTACGGGAGCAGTTCTTC
TRBD2 NA TRBJ2-2 TRBV4-2 CASSPRTSGDTGELFF TGTGCCAGCAGCCCCCGGACTAGCGGGGACACCGGGGAGCTGTTTTTT
NA NA TRBJ2-5 TRBV7-2 CASSLGPTKGGETQYF TGTGCCAGCAGCTTAGGCCCCACCAAGGGGGGGGAGACCCAGTACTTC
NA NA TRBJ1-2 TRBV5-5 CASSLYYRAEGLGYTF TGTGCCAGCAGCTTGTATTACAGGGCCGAGGGATTGGGCTACACCTTC
TRBD1 once TRBJ1-1 TRBV10-3 CAISGVETGKIMNTEAFF TGTGCCATCAGTGGGGTGGAGACAGGGAAGATTATGAACACTGAAGCTTTCTTT
NA few TRBJ1-2 TRBV9 CASSHGGGKGNGYTF TGTGCCAGCAGCCATGGCGGAGGGAAGGGGAATGGCTACACCTTC
NA NA TRBJ1-2 TRBV7-9 CASSSTRDYGYTF TGTGCCAGCAGCTCGACTCGTGATTATGGCTACACCTTC
NA NA TRBJ1-1 TRBV19 CASSWSRRTQYTEAFF TGTGCCAGTAGTTGGTCCCGTCGAACTCAATACACTGAAGCTTTCTTT
NA NA TRBJ2-7 TRBV4-3 CASSQVSRSGEQYF TGCGCCAGCAGCCAAGTCTCGAGGAGCGGCGAGCAGTACTTC
NA NA TRBJ2-2 TRBV4-3 CASSQDRANTGELFF TGCGCCAGCAGCCAAGACAGGGCTAACACCGGGGAGCTGTTTTTT
NA NA TRBJ1-2 TRBV5-4 CASSLGPGKGYTF TGTGCCAGCAGCTTGGGTCCAGGGAAGGGCTACACCTTC
TRBD1 NA TRBJ1-1 TRBV5-1 CASSGTGGPEAFF TGCGCCAGCAGTGGCACAGGGGGCCCTGAAGCTTTCTTT
NA NA TRBJ1-5 TRBV19 CASSIDWVMRNQPQHF TGTGCCAGTAGTATAGATTGGGTTATGAGGAATCAGCCCCAGCATTTT
NA NA TRBJ1-2 TRBV4-1 CASSQSQSSNYGYTF TGCGCCAGCAGCCAGTCACAGAGCAGTAACTATGGCTACACCTTC
NA NA TRBJ1-6 TRBV6-5 CASSFQRVNSPLHF TGTGCCAGCAGTTTCCAGAGGGTCAATTCACCCCTCCACTTT
TRBD2 NA TRBJ2-5 TRBV4-1 CASSPSGEETQYF TGCGCCAGCAGCCCCAGCGGGGAGGAGACCCAGTACTTC
TRBD1 NA TRBJ1-2 TRBV27 CASTPGTGYGYTF TGTGCCAGCACCCCGGGGACAGGGTATGGCTACACCTTC
NA NA TRBJ1-5 TRBV5-6 CASSLSRGNQPQHF TGTGCCAGCAGCTTAAGTCGGGGGAATCAGCCCCAGCATTTT
TRBD1 hyperexpanded TRBJ2-2 TRBV2 CASRRRQGDTGELFF TGTGCCAGCAGGCGTAGACAGGGGGACACCGGGGAGCTGTTTTTT
NA NA TRBJ2-7 TRBV30 CALETESSYEQYF TGTGCCCTCGAGACAGAAAGCTCCTACGAGCAGTACTTC
NA NA TRBJ2-1 TRBV5-4 CASSLAPRGMTYNEQFF TGTGCCAGCAGCTTGGCCCCCAGGGGTATGACCTACAATGAGCAGTTCTTC
TRBD1 NA TRBJ1-1 TRBV27 CASSAGGTTEAFF TGTGCCAGCAGTGCAGGGGGCACCACGGAGGCTTTCTTT
TRBD2 once TRBJ2-3 TRBV9 CASSYSGGVGDTQYF TGTGCCAGCAGCTATAGCGGGGGGGTAGGAGATACGCAGTATTTT
NA NA TRBJ2-7 TRBV30 CAWSDRAAPYEQYF TGTGCCTGGAGTGACAGGGCAGCACCCTACGAGCAGTACTTC
NA NA TRBJ2-3 TRBV7-2 CASSRSDESRLHSTDTQYF TGTGCCAGCAGCAGGTCAGACGAGAGCCGACTTCATAGCACAGATACGCAGTATTTT
NA NA TRBJ2-1 TRBV13 CASSFRSSYNEQFF TGTGCCAGCAGCTTCAGGTCCTCCTACAATGAGCAGTTCTTC
NA NA TRBJ2-7 TRBV19 CASSPGDGYEQYF TGTGCCAGTAGTCCGGGGGACGGATACGAGCAGTACTTC
NA NA TRBJ2-2 TRBV29-1 CSAKGGANTGELFF TGCAGCGCCAAAGGGGGGGCGAACACCGGGGAGCTGTTTTTT
NA few TRBJ1-2 TRBV6-1 CASSEGQGYGYTF TGTGCCAGCAGTGAAGGCCAGGGCTATGGCTACACCTTC
TRBD1 NA TRBJ2-5 TRBV13 CASSLGPGQQETQYF TGTGCCAGCAGCTTAGGACCGGGACAGCAAGAGACCCAGTACTTC
TRBD2 NA TRBJ2-1 TRBV4-2 CASSARRGGDAYNEQFF TGTGCCAGCAGCGCTCGGCGGGGGGGCGATGCCTACAATGAGCAGTTCTTC
NA NA TRBJ2-3 TRBV7-3 CASSFGGRGTDTQYF TGTGCCAGCAGCTTCGGGGGGCGCGGCACAGATACGCAGTATTTT
TRBD2 NA TRBJ2-1 TRBV7-9 CASQPSGSPREFF TGTGCCAGCCAGCCTAGCGGGTCCCCCCGTGAGTTCTTC
NA few TRBJ2-1 TRBV4-1 CASSQESPVKRGANEQFF TGCGCCAGCAGCCAAGAGAGCCCGGTCAAAAGAGGAGCGAATGAGCAGTTCTTC
TRBD1 large TRBJ1-1 TRBV19 CASSIPGQRNTEAFF TGTGCCAGTAGTATACCGGGACAGCGGAACACTGAAGCTTTCTTT
NA NA TRBJ1-2 TRBV11-1 CASSLVKTGNYGYTF TGTGCCAGCAGCTTAGTGAAGACAGGTAACTATGGCTACACCTTC
NA few TRBJ2-7 TRBV2 CASSEARGKSYEQYF TGTGCCAGCAGTGAAGCCCGGGGAAAATCCTACGAGCAGTACTTC
NA NA TRBJ1-3 TRBV11-2 CASSYDSFSGNTIYF TGTGCCAGCAGCTACGACAGTTTTTCTGGAAACACCATATATTTT
TRBD1 NA TRBJ1-2 TRBV28 CASSLSRDRGEINYGYTF TGTGCCAGCAGTTTATCCCGTGACAGGGGGGAAATTAACTATGGCTACACCTTC
TRBD1 once TRBJ1-2 TRBV7-9 CASSSPQGVGF TGTGCCAGCAGCTCGCCACAGGGGGTCGGCTTC
TRBD1 NA TRBJ1-2 TRBV9 CASSGQGQAVYGYTF TGTGCCAGCAGCGGCCAGGGACAGGCTGTGTATGGCTACACCTTC
NA NA TRBJ2-1 TRBV19 CASSTLDRSNEQFF TGTGCCAGTAGCACCTTGGACAGAAGCAATGAGCAGTTCTTC
TRBD1 NA TRBJ2-7 TRBV6-1 CASTFGTGTYEQYF TGTGCCAGCACCTTTGGGACAGGGACCTACGAGCAGTACTTC
NA NA TRBJ2-1 TRBV9 CASSVPGGGGSSYNEQFF TGTGCCAGCAGCGTACCGGGAGGGGGCGGGAGCTCCTACAATGAGCAGTTCTTC
NA NA TRBJ1-1 TRBV2 CASSQAPMNTEAFF TGTGCCAGCAGCCAAGCACCAATGAACACTGAAGCTTTCTTT
NA NA TRBJ1-1 TRBV4-2 CASSQEQPGAYTEAFF TGTGCCAGCAGCCAAGAACAACCAGGGGCCTACACTGAAGCTTTCTTT
TRBD2 few TRBJ2-3 TRBV9 CASSGGGLAGDSGTQYF TGTGCCAGCAGCGGAGGCGGGCTAGCGGGGGACTCGGGTACGCAGTATTTT
NA few TRBJ1-1 TRBV5-5 CASSLRTIMNTEAFF TGTGCCAGCAGCTTACGGACAATTATGAACACTGAAGCTTTCTTT
TRBD2 NA TRBJ2-3 TRBV7-6 CASSPRLTSGGTDTQYF TGTGCCAGCAGCCCGAGGCTTACTAGCGGGGGCACAGATACGCAGTATTTT
NA NA TRBJ1-1 TRBV9 CASSVGGGGTEAFF TGTGCCAGCAGCGTAGGGGGAGGTGGGACTGAAGCTTTCTTT